These 10 T cell receptor beta chains came from one sample sequenced in a study of brain metastases from non-small cell lung cancer. Only in-frame clones appear in the TCRdb table, and some are missing; sequencing was by immunoSEQ multiplex PCR. The sample has a few thousand clones, around 95% seen once. The specimen was tumor-adjacent normal tissue. Receptor source: a donor at least 40 years old with non-small cell lung cancer.

In the case of this clone: One junction end disagrees with the germline gene, perhaps due to a read error. The chain combines TRBV28 with TRBJ2-7; TRBD1 might be the D (6 bases). Germline-derived CDR1 and CDR2 are MDHEN and SYDVKM. The CDR3 covers 11 residues. The CDR3 reads CTSSLSAGTYF. For the CDR3, the DNA is TGTACCAGCAGTTTATCCGCAGGGACATACTTC.

This clone was seen a single time. V gene TRBV15 combines with J gene TRBJ1-5; weak D call: TRBD1 (5 bases). The germline CDR1 and CDR2 sequences are LNHNV and YYDKDF (reference sequence). V lost 0 bases, J lost 2 bases, and 8 bases lay in between. The CDR3 length is 15 residues. The CDR3 loop is CATSREFRGNQPQHF. The DNA of the CDR3 is TGTGCCACCAGCAGAGAATTCAGGGGCAATCAGCCCCAGCATTTT.

The chain joins TRBV7-8 to TRBJ2-1; 7 bases are shared with TRBD2. The CDR3 runs to 15 residues. The germline V gene has CDR1 SGHVS and CDR2 FQNEAQ. V was clipped by 0 bases and J by 6 bases; unmatched bases: 5. The chain's CDR3 is CASSLAAGVFNEQFF. DNA for the CDR3: TGTGCCAGCAGCTTAGCCGCGGGAGTCTTCAATGAGCAGTTCTTC.

This chain connects TRBV18 to TRBJ2-2; TRBD2 might be the D (5 bases). Trimming took 0 bases from V and 2 from J, leaving 7 bases between them. Per germline, CDR1 KGHSH and CDR2 LQKENI. The CDR3 sequence is 15 residues long. The CDR3 is CASSPPPGNTGELFF. In nucleotides, the CDR3 is TGTGCCAGCTCACCACCCCCGGGAAACACCGGGGAGCTGTTTTTT.

The chain employs TRBV11-3 and TRBJ2-3, with 7 positions matching TRBD1. CDR3 size: 16 residues. The germline V gene has CDR1 SGHNT and CDR2 YENEEA. The V gene end was trimmed by 1 base and the J gene end by 2 bases; junction bases not matched to a gene: 6. CDR3 sequence: CASSLGTGYITDTQYF. In DNA, the CDR3 is TGTGCCAGCAGCTTAGGGACAGGCTACATCACAGATACGCAGTATTTT.

The chain employs TRBV21-1 and TRBJ1-5. TRBV21-1 is deemed a pseudogene. The CDR3 is 16 residues long. CDR3 DNA: TGTGCCAGCTTAAAAGGGGGAGGGGATAGCAATCAGCCCCAGCATTTT. It yields the protein CASLKGGGDSNQPQHF.

In regard to this clone: A much larger clone differs from this one at a single base, so this may be a read error. Other DNA sequences in the same sample also yield this CDR3. V is TRBV4-1 and J is TRBJ2-5; TRBD2 matches at 11 bases. The CDR3 consists of 15 residues. The germline gives CDR1 MGHRA, CDR2 YSYEKL. Here the CDR3 reads CASSLLAGEQETQYF. The CDR3 DNA reads as TGCGCCAGCAGCCTACTAGCGGGAGAGCAAGAGACCCAATACTTC.

The chain links TRBV10-3 to TRBJ2-2, with 11 bases matching TRBD2. The CDR3 has 16 amino acids. V dropped 10 bases and J dropped 3; count of bases not matched to a gene: 10. Germline V gene sequence: CDR1 ENHRY, CDR2 SYGVKD. The CDR3 region has the DNA TGTGCCACCTTTCTAGCGGGGGGTACGGACACCGGGGAGCTGTTTTTT. Protein product: CATFLAGGTDTGELFF.

This chain uses TRBV25-1 with TRBJ1-5; possibly TRBD1 for D (6 bases). The germline V gene has CDR1 MGHDK and CDR2 SYGVNS. V lost 3 bases and J 3 bases, leaving 9 bases between the germline ends. This CDR3 is built from 14 residues. In nucleotides, the CDR3 is TGTGCCAGCAGTGAGTCAGGGGCCAATCAGCCCCAGCATTTT. The encoded protein is CASSESGANQPQHF. The variable domain in full, with the rest retrieved from reference TRBV25-1 and TRBJ1-5, is EADIYQTPRYLVIGTGKKITLECSQTMGHDKMYWYQQDPGMELHLIHYSYGVNSTEKGDLSSESTVSRIRTEHFPLTLESARPSHTSQYLCASSESGANQPQHFGDGTRLSIL.

The chain carries TRBV6-5 and TRBJ1-4, with D possibly TRBD1 on 5 matching bases. Germline loops: CDR1 MNHEY, CDR2 SVGAGI. With 2 bases removed from V and 6 bases from J, the gap between germline ends came to 13 bases. The CDR3 is 15 residues long. The CDR3 DNA sequence: TGTGCCAGCAGTTACCGGCAACAAGGGGATGAAAAACTGTTTTTT. It is translated as CASSYRQQGDEKLFF.